Below are 18 T cell receptor beta chains sequenced from a single sample in a study of cytomegalovirus exposure and HLA in healthy donors. PCR used 60 Vbeta primers and 13 Jbeta primers. Measured with immunoSEQ multiplex PCR; TCRdb has only the in-frame clones, and not every one. Here the sample spans 200,000 or so clones, 82% being singletons. Material: PBMCs. The source of these receptors is a woman between 18 and 29 years old in good health and CMV-seronegative.

The sample holds a few counts of this clone. V is TRBV6-1 and J is TRBJ1-5; perhaps TRBD1 as D (6 bases). The CDR3 sequence is 15 residues long. V gave up 6 bases and J gave up 2 bases, with 14 bases separating them. Looked up from germline, CDR1 is MNHNS and CDR2 is SASEGT. The CDR3 coding sequence is TGTGCCAGCAGACGGGACATTTTTGGCAATCAGCCCCAGCATTTT. Translation gives CASRRDIFGNQPQHF.

This clone was seen only once. The rearrangement links TRBV10-3 to TRBJ1-1; 10 bases fit TRBD1. The V segment lost 5 bases and the J segment 4 bases; nucleotides outside the gene matches: 4. Germline V gene sequence: CDR1 ENHRY, CDR2 SYGVKD. The CDR3 consists of 14 residues. The CDR3 is CAISPGQGTTEAFF. Written as DNA, the CDR3 is TGTGCCATCAGTCCGGGACAGGGGACCACTGAAGCTTTCTTT.

The CDR3 nucleotides read TGTGCCAGCAGTTACATCTCTTCAGGCGGGGAGCTGTTTTTT. The encoded protein is CASSYISSGGELFF. The chain couples TRBV6-5 to TRBJ2-2, with D unclear. Trimming took 2 bases from V and 7 from J, leaving 11 bases between them. The CDR3 consists of 14 residues. CDR1 and CDR2 (germline): MNHEY, SVGAGI.

The V call is TRBV28, the J call TRBJ1-2, with 9 bases aligning to TRBD1. The CDR3 has 15 residues. Looked up from germline, CDR1 is MDHEN and CDR2 is SYDVKM. V dropped 7 bases and J dropped 3; count of bases not matched to a gene: 9. The CDR3 sequence: CASISSGTGYYGYTF. As DNA, the CDR3 is TGTGCCAGCATATCCTCCGGGACAGGGTACTATGGCTACACCTTC.

The chain combines TRBV10-3 with TRBJ2-3; 11 positions match TRBD2. Looked up from germline, CDR1 is ENHRY and CDR2 is SYGVKD. With V trimmed by 10 bases and J by 0 bases, 6 bases remained unmatched. This CDR3 comprises 15 residues. The CDR3 here is CATSGLAASTDTQYF. DNA for the CDR3: TGTGCCACCTCGGGACTAGCGGCTAGCACAGATACGCAGTATTTT.

The chain uses TRBV19 and TRBJ1-1, with 8 bases lining up with TRBD1. Germline V gene sequence: CDR1 LNHDA, CDR2 SQIVND (reference sequence). There are 15 residues in the CDR3. V was pared by 5 bases and J by 5 bases, with 10 bases of the junction left unmatched. The CDR3 is CASSGQGAPWTEAFF. CDR3 DNA sequence: TGTGCCAGTAGTGGGCAGGGGGCGCCGTGGACTGAAGCTTTCTTT.

V usage is TRBV27 and J usage is TRBJ2-7; D might be TRBD2 (6 bases). The V end was cut by 4 bases, the J end by 5 bases, with 21 bases between. This CDR3 comprises 16 residues. The germline CDR1 and CDR2 sequences are MNHEY and SMNVEV (reference sequence). CDR3 protein: CASSSGGATGPNEQYF. The CDR3 DNA reads TGTGCCAGCAGTTCAGGAGGGGCCACCGGTCCCAACGAGCAGTACTTC.

The J gene is TRBJ1-1, the V gene TRBV5-4; TRBD1 agrees at 11 bases. The CDR3 extends over 16 amino acids. The V gene's germline CDR1 is SGHNT and CDR2 YYREEE (reference sequence). The trim removed 4 bases at V and 4 bases at J, leaving 9 bases unmatched. The CDR3 DNA sequence: TGTGCCAGCAGCCGAGGGACAGGGGGAATAATCACTGAAGCTTTCTTT. It encodes CASSRGTGGIITEAFF.

V is TRBV5-1 and J is TRBJ2-3, with D perhaps matching TRBD2 (6 bases). The CDR3 loop spans 15 amino acids. V was clipped by 4 bases and J by 4 bases, with 16 bases between them. Germline loops: CDR1 SGHRS, CDR2 YFSETQ. As DNA, the CDR3 is TGCGCCAGCAGCCCGGGAGAGACCTGGGCAGATACGCAGTATTTT. It translates to CASSPGETWADTQYF.

This clone was counted only a few times. The chain combines TRBV5-6 with TRBJ2-4, with D maybe TRBD1 (6 bases). This CDR3 has 13 residues. The V gene's germline CDR1 is SGHDT and CDR2 YYEEEE. Deletions cut 6 bases from V and 8 bases from J, with 15 bases between. CDR3: CASTLQGLDIQYF. The CDR3 DNA is TGTGCCAGCACTTTACAGGGCTTAGACATTCAGTACTTC.

V is TRBV5-6 and J is TRBJ2-1; TRBD2 agrees at 8 bases. The CDR3 runs 16 residues. Germline assignment: CDR1 SGHDT and CDR2 YYEEEE. V lost 5 bases and J lost 0; bases outside the gene matches: 7. In DNA, the CDR3 is TGTGCCAGCAGTACGACTAGCGAGAGCTCCTACAATGAGCAGTTCTTC. It codes for CASSTTSESSYNEQFF. Full variable domain (outside the CDR3, taken from reference TRBV5-6 and TRBJ2-1): DAGVTQSPTHLIKTRGQQVTLRCSPKSGHDTVSWYQQALGQGPQFIFQYYEEEERQRGNFPDRFSGHQFPNYSSELNVNALLLGDSALYLCASSTTSESSYNEQFFGPGTRLTVL.

This clone came up once. This chain links TRBV9 with TRBJ2-7, with 7 bases matching TRBD2. CDR1 is SGDLS, CDR2 YYNGEE, per germline. The CDR3 sequence is 16 residues long. V lost 0 bases to trimming and J lost 3 bases; unmatched junction nucleotides: 9. The CDR3 is CASSVESLSGNYEQYF. As DNA, the CDR3 is TGTGCCAGCAGCGTAGAATCGCTGAGCGGGAACTACGAGCAGTACTTC.

The chain joins TRBV11-3 to TRBJ2-5; no definite D call. Germline-derived CDR1 and CDR2 are SGHNT and YENEEA. The V and J ends lost 1 base and 3 bases respectively, with 9 bases between them. The CDR3 has 14 amino acids. The CDR3 loop is CASSLGLGKETQYF. Written as DNA, the CDR3 is TGTGCCAGCAGCTTAGGATTGGGCAAAGAGACCCAGTACTTC.

This clone is a singleton in its sample. The chain links TRBV30 to TRBJ2-7; the match to TRBD1 covers 11 bases. The V gene end was trimmed by 4 bases and the J gene end by 0 bases; junction bases not matched to a gene: 2. Germline CDR1 GTSNPN, CDR2 SVGIG (reference sequence). The CDR3 covers 14 residues. Here the CDR3 reads CAWTGTGGSYEQYF. In DNA, the CDR3 is TGTGCCTGGACCGGGACAGGGGGCTCCTACGAGCAGTACTTC.

This sequence joins TRBV11-2 and TRBJ2-2; D is possibly TRBD2 (6 bases). Trimming stripped 1 base from V and 1 base from J, with 7 bases between. Germline CDR1 reads SGHAT; CDR2 reads FQNNGV. The CDR3 loop spans 15 amino acids. This chain's CDR3 is CASSLAGLNTGELFF. The CDR3 DNA reads TGTGCCAGCAGCTTAGCGGGACTGAACACCGGGGAGCTGTTTTTT.

This rearrangement joins TRBV4-2 to TRBJ2-3; TRBD2 matches at 10 bases. After removal of 0 bases from V and 4 bases from J, the junction contained 7 bases not matched to a gene. The length of the CDR3 is 17 residues. CDR1 and CDR2 (germline): LGHNA, YNFKEQ. The CDR3 region has the DNA TGTGCCAGCAGCCAAGATGAAGGGACTAGCGCCTCAGATACGCAGTATTTT. Its protein is CASSQDEGTSASDTQYF.

The chain recombines TRBV5-1 with TRBJ2-2; 12 positions match TRBD2. The CDR3 is 20 amino acids. V dropped 1 base and J dropped 0; count of bases not matched to a gene: 10. The germline V gene encodes CDR1 SGHRS and CDR2 YFSETQ. As DNA, the CDR3 is TGCGCCAGCAGCTTGCTCATGACCCTAGCGGGGGGGCCGAACACCGGGGAGCTGTTTTTT. Translation gives CASSLLMTLAGGPNTGELFF.

V is TRBV7-9 and J is TRBJ2-5; 9 bases match TRBD2. The V gene's germline CDR1 is SEHNR and CDR2 FQNEAQ (reference sequence). CDR3 length: 17 amino acids. V lost 0 bases, J lost 0 bases, and 5 bases stayed unmatched. CDR3 DNA sequence: TGTGCCAGCAGCTTAGCGGCGGCGGGGGGGTACCAAGAGACCCAGTACTTC. It encodes CASSLAAAGGYQETQYF.